This T cell receptor beta chain was recorded in a study of Tregs in tolerant kidney transplant recipients. V was pared by 7 bases and J by 1 base, with 17 bases between. The CDR3 length is 15 residues. Germline V gene lookup returns CDR1 SGHRS and CDR2 YFSETQ. Assay: immunoSEQ multiplex PCR; the TCRdb copy retains only in-frame clones and omits some. The sample includes about 240,000 clones, roughly 84% of them seen just once. On this clone: Its target is unknown.

CD4+CD25+CD127- Tregs, CD4+CD25- non-Tregs, CD4 and CD8 cells were sorted. General observations from the study: Biological reproducibility was not directly addressed in this study. The small number of patients limits these findings pending further validation.

The chain carries TRBV5-1 and TRBJ1-1; D not certain. The sequencing input was CD4+ T cells from blood. The clonotype originates from a human donor in good health. The CDR3 region is CASGLSVSGNTEAFF. In DNA, the CDR3 is TGCGCCAGCGGACTCTCGGTGAGCGGGAACACTGAAGCTTTCTTT. The variable domain in full, completed from reference TRBV5-1 and TRBJ1-1, reads KAGVTQTPRYLIKTRGQQVTLSCSPISGHRSVSWYQQTPGQGLQFLFEYFSETQRNKGNFPGRFSGRQFSNSRSEMNVSTLELGDSALYLCASGLSVSGNTEAFFGQGTRLTVV.